The 15 T cell receptor beta chains below were found in one sample sequenced in a study of OX40 agonist ivuxolimab in advanced cancers. The data were produced by immunoSEQ multiplex PCR, yet TCRdb's version contains in-frame clones alone and is incomplete. This table holds approximately 19,000 clones, under 90% found once. The sample was CD4+ or CD8+ T cells sorted from blood, taken in a trial of the OX40 agonist ivuxolimab. The receptors originated from an adult with an advanced solid tumor such as melanoma, head and neck, liver or kidney cancer.

The rearrangement uses TRBV11-2 and TRBJ2-7, with D unresolved. This CDR3 comprises 12 residues. The germline CDR1 and CDR2 sequences are SGHAT and FQNNGV. V lost 0 bases, J lost 5 bases, and 5 bases lay in between. The CDR3 nucleotides read TGTGCCAGCAGCTTAGAGGTCGACGAGCAGTACTTC. This codes for CASSLEVDEQYF.

The rearrangement uses TRBV2 and TRBJ2-1; D perhaps matches TRBD1 (6 bases). The CDR3 length is 15 residues. V was clipped by 6 bases and J by 3 bases, with 15 bases between them. The germline gives CDR1 SNHLY, CDR2 FYNNEI. The CDR3, as DNA: TGTGCCAGCAGGGCGGACAGAGCCAACTACAATGAGCAGTTCTTC. Protein: CASRADRANYNEQFF.

The rearrangement uses TRBV4-2 and TRBJ1-4, with a possible D match to TRBD1 (5 bases). Deletions cut 1 base from V and 4 bases from J, with 10 bases between. Germline CDR1 LGHNA, CDR2 YNFKEQ. This CDR3 comprises 15 residues. The CDR3, as DNA: TGTGCCAGCAGCCAAGGGACGGGGGGTAATGAAAAACTGTTTTTT. Its translation: CASSQGTGGNEKLFF.

This clone occurred once. The V and J genes are TRBV12-5 and TRBJ2-1; 15 bases fit TRBD2. The CDR3 spans 20 residues. Germline V lookup: CDR1 LGHNT, CDR2 FRNRAP. Trimming at V came to 1 base and at J to 6 bases, leaving 13 bases not matched to a gene. The CDR3 reads CASGLASGLAGGAKRNEQFF. Written as DNA, the CDR3 is TGTGCTAGTGGTTTGGCCTCCGGACTAGCGGGGGGGGCCAAGCGCAATGAGCAGTTCTTC.

This clone has a handful of counts. V and J are TRBV19 and TRBJ1-5; D perhaps matches TRBD1 (5 bases). This CDR3 has 13 residues. The V gene's germline CDR1 is LNHDA and CDR2 SQIVND (reference sequence). V lost 7 bases to trimming and J lost 6 bases, with 13 bases between them. The CDR3 region is CASTADRAQPQHF. In nucleotides, the CDR3 is TGTGCCAGTACCGCAGACAGAGCTCAGCCCCAGCATTTT.

The J gene is TRBJ2-3, the V gene TRBV9; D gene ambiguous. The CDR3 has 16 residues. Deletions cut 0 bases from V and 2 bases from J, with 13 bases between. Germline CDR1 reads SGDLS; CDR2 reads YYNGEE. The CDR3, as DNA: TGTGCCAGCAGCGTAGGTCGGCAGGCAAACACAGATACGCAGTATTTT. Protein sequence: CASSVGRQANTDTQYF.

This clone appeared a single time. The J gene is TRBJ2-7, the V gene TRBV28, with 7 bases lining up with TRBD2. There are 14 residues in the CDR3. Losses at the gene ends were 5 bases for V and 3 bases for J; bases not matched to a gene: 7. Germline V gene sequence: CDR1 MDHEN, CDR2 SYDVKM. In DNA form, the CDR3 reads TGTGCCAGCAGTCCCGGGACTAAAATCTACGAGCAGTACTTC. Protein product: CASSPGTKIYEQYF.

The chain uses TRBV29-1 and TRBJ1-2; the D gene is possibly TRBD1 (6 bases). Between the trimmed V and J ends, which lost 6 bases and 4 bases, there was a span of 30 bases. Germline V lookup: CDR1 SQVTM, CDR2 ANQGSEA. The CDR3 loop spans 18 amino acids. The DNA of the CDR3 is TGCAGCGTCCAACTGACTCCCACAGGGCGTTTAGGGAGCTATGGCTACACCTTC. Amino acid sequence: CSVQLTPTGRLGSYGYTF.

V is TRBV7-3 and J is TRBJ2-3; TRBD2 might be the D (6 bases). The V end lost 1 base, the J end lost 8 bases, and 7 bases lay between the germline ends. This CDR3 has 12 residues. CDR1 and CDR2 from the germline V gene are SGHTA and FQGTGA. CDR3 in amino acids: CASSLMGGTQYF. The CDR3 DNA reads as TGTGCCAGCAGCTTAATGGGGGGTACGCAGTATTTT.

The V call is TRBV28, the J call TRBJ2-4; 8 nucleotides align to TRBD2. Losses at the gene ends were 5 bases for V and 0 bases for J; bases not matched to a gene: 15. Germline V gives CDR1 MDHEN, CDR2 SYDVKM. This CDR3 has 19 residues. CDR3 coding DNA: TGTGCCAGCAGTCCCCCGGGGGGGCGGGTTCGTCTAGCCAAAAACATTCAGTACTTC. Translating gives CASSPPGGRVRLAKNIQYF.

The chain carries TRBV5-6 and TRBJ2-1; D remains unclear. There are 12 residues in the CDR3. V lost 3 bases and J lost 8, with 9 bases in between. Germline V gene sequence: CDR1 SGHDT, CDR2 YYEEEE. DNA for the CDR3: TGTGCCAGCAGCTCCTCCCCCTATGAGCAGTTCTTC. Its translation is CASSSSPYEQFF.

The V and J genes are TRBV4-1 and TRBJ1-2, with D possibly TRBD1 on 5 matching bases. Germline-derived CDR1 and CDR2 are MGHRA and YSYEKL. This CDR3 has 13 residues. Trimming removed 0 bases at V and 6 bases at J, with 8 bases between. The CDR3 here is CASSQDRGNGYTF. Written as DNA, the CDR3 is TGCGCCAGCAGCCAAGATAGGGGTAATGGCTACACCTTC.

Concerning this clone itself: At one boundary the junction diverges from the germline segment, which might be a read error. J is TRBJ2-5 and V is TRBV15; possible D gene TRBD2, 5 bases. This CDR3 region has 12 residues. The germline V gene has CDR1 LNHNV and CDR2 YYDKDF (reference sequence). As DNA, the CDR3 is TGTGTCACCAGCGGCAGCCTTGAGACCCAGTACTTC. It codes for CVTSGSLETQYF.

This clone has more than one count but fewer than ten. V gene TRBV27 combines with J gene TRBJ2-2, with D uncertain. Looked up from germline, CDR1 is MNHEY and CDR2 is SMNVEV (reference sequence). The CDR3 consists of 14 residues. V gave up 7 bases and J gave up 4 bases, with 13 bases separating them. CDR3 loop: CASTPGDLTGELFF. DNA of the CDR3: TGTGCCAGCACCCCCGGTGATCTCACCGGGGAGCTGTTTTTT.

In DNA, the CDR3 is TGTGCCAGCAGCTCGGGGGTATCGTGGGAGCAGTACTTC. It codes for CASSSGVSWEQYF. The chain combines TRBV7-2 with TRBJ2-7; D might be TRBD2 (6 bases). The V gene lost 4 bases and the J gene lost 7 bases, with 14 bases spanning the gap. The CDR3 is 13 residues long. CDR1 and CDR2 from the germline V gene are SGHTA and FQGNSA.